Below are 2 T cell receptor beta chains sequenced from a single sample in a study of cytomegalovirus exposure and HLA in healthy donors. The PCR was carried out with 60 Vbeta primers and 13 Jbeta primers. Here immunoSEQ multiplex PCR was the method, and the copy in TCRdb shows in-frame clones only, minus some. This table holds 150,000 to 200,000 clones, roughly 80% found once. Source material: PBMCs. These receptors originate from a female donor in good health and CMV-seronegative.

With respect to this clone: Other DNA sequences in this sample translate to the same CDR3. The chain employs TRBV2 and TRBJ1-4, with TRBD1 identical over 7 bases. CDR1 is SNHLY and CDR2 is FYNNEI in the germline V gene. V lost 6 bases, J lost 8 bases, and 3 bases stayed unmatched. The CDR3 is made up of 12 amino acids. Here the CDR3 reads CASRQGEEKLFF. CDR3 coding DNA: TGTGCCAGCAGGCAGGGGGAGGAAAAACTGTTTTTT. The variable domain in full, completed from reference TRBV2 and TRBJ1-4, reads EPEVTQTPSHQVTQMGQEVILRCVPISNHLYFYWYRQILGQKVEFLVSFYNNEISEKSEIFDDQFSVERPDGSNFTLKIRSTKLEDSAMYFCASRQGEEKLFFGSGTQLSVL.

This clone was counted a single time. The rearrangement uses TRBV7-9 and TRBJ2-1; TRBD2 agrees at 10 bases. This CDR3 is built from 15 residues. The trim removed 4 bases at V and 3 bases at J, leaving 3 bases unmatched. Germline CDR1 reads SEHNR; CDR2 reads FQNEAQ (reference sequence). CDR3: CASSYTSGNYNEQFF. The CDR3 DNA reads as TGTGCCAGCAGCTATACTAGCGGGAACTACAATGAGCAGTTCTTC.